This record concerns one TCR beta chain sequence. A TCRbeta library incorporating unique molecular identifiers was prepared. TCRdb recomputed calls from the PCR reads with MiXCR, one row per CDR3 protein. The sample includes approximately 590,000 distinct CDR3 sequences, over 9.5% of them seen just once. This specimen belongs to a study of T-cell reconstitution after alpha-beta-depleted transplantation in children. V was pared by 2 bases and J by 3 bases, with 11 bases between. The germline V gene encodes CDR1 SGHTA and CDR2 FQGNSA. The CDR3 covers 14 residues. The input for sequencing was PBMCs from the stem cell graft donor, taken from the stem cell graft. This clonotype was obtained from a human donor who donated a stem cell graft to a child with acute myeloid leukemia. The J gene is TRBJ2-7, the V gene TRBV7-2, with D perhaps TRBD2 (6 bases). In nucleotides, the CDR3 is TGTGCCAGCAGCTTACTGGTAGCGGACTACGAGCAGTACTTC. The encoded protein is CASSLLVADYEQYF.